These 10 T cell receptor beta chains originate from one sample sequenced in a study of cytomegalovirus exposure and HLA in healthy donors. Primers: 60 Vbeta forward and 13 Jbeta reverse. Data came from immunoSEQ multiplex PCR; TCRdb stores just in-frame clones and leaves some out. The sample yields roughly 110,000 clones, approximately 82% seen once. The sequencing input was PBMCs. These TCRs come from a man aged 40-49 years in good health and CMV-seronegative.

This clone was seen only a few times. The chain recombines TRBV28 with TRBJ2-1, with 7 bases aligning to TRBD2. J was trimmed by 8 bases and V by 7 bases; bases with no gene match: 11. This CDR3 has 14 amino acids. Germline CDR1 reads MDHEN; CDR2 reads SYDVKM. In DNA form, the CDR3 reads TGTGCCAGCACCCCCGGGGGGAGCGGCTATGAGCAGTTCTTC. Residues: CASTPGGSGYEQFF.

The rearrangement joins TRBV29-1 to TRBJ2-6, with D perhaps matching TRBD1 (6 bases). The CDR3 covers 14 residues. V was shortened by 6 bases and J by 2 bases, with 11 bases between the two germline ends. The germline gives CDR1 SQVTM, CDR2 ANQGSEA. CDR3 nucleotides: TGCAGCGTAGCAGGGGAAACTGGGGCCAACGTCCTGACTTTC. This translates into CSVAGETGANVLTF.

The genes are TRBV5-1 and TRBJ2-5; 10 bases fit TRBD2. From germline, CDR1 is SGHRS and CDR2 YFSETQ. Trimming took 4 bases from V and 2 from J; bases not matched to a gene: 11. This CDR3 region has 17 residues. CDR3 amino acids: CASSPRPSGGPQETQYF. The CDR3 bases are TGCGCCAGCAGCCCACGACCTAGCGGGGGACCGCAAGAGACCCAGTACTTC.

V is TRBV5-6 and J is TRBJ2-5; D is ambiguous. The DNA end is more similar to TRBJ2-7, so the J call may be wrong. Germline V gives CDR1 SGHDT, CDR2 YYEEEE. The CDR3 covers 11 residues. In DNA form, the CDR3 reads TGTGCCAGCAGCTCAAACTACGAGCAGTACTTC. This gives the protein CASSSNYEQYF.

The rearrangement links TRBV5-1 to TRBJ1-4; the D gene is possibly TRBD1 (5 bases). The CDR3 consists of 14 residues. V gave up 4 bases and J gave up 8 bases, with 15 bases separating them. Germline loops: CDR1 SGHRS, CDR2 YFSETQ. CDR3 loop: CASSRGDPVEKLFF. The CDR3 DNA reads TGCGCCAGCAGCCGGGGGGACCCCGTCGAAAAACTGTTTTTT.

The chain carries TRBV6-5 and TRBJ1-1; maybe TRBD1 (5 bases). Germline V CDR1 and CDR2: MNHEY, SVGAGI. Trimming shortened V by 7 bases and J by 0 bases, and 9 bases separated the two germline ends. The CDR3 is 13 amino acids. In DNA form, the CDR3 reads TGTGCCAGCAACACAGGATTGAACACTGAAGCTTTCTTT. Amino acids: CASNTGLNTEAFF.

The V call is TRBV7-9, the J call TRBJ1-5; possible D gene TRBD1, 5 bases. V lost 6 bases and J 0 bases, leaving 9 bases between the germline ends. The germline CDR1 and CDR2 sequences are SEHNR and FQNEAQ (reference sequence). The CDR3 runs to 14 residues. The DNA of the CDR3 is TGTGCCAGCAGTTCAGGGTATAGCAATCAGCCCCAGCATTTT. Encoded protein: CASSSGYSNQPQHF.

This clone appeared a few times. V is TRBV25-1 and J is TRBJ2-1; D is perhaps TRBD2 (5 bases). Trimming removed 3 bases from V and 3 bases from J, with 12 bases in between. Looked up from germline, CDR1 is MGHDK and CDR2 is SYGVNS. The CDR3 runs 15 residues. The DNA of the CDR3 is TGTGCCAGCAGTGACTCCGGACGGGACTACAATGAGCAGTTCTTC. This codes for CASSDSGRDYNEQFF.

The chain recombines TRBV19 with TRBJ1-2; 7 positions agree with TRBD1. V gave up 5 bases and J gave up 8 bases; unmatched junction bases: 11. Germline V gives CDR1 LNHDA, CDR2 SQIVND (reference sequence). The CDR3 consists of 14 residues. CDR3 protein: CASSVRGASRGYTF. As DNA, the CDR3 is TGTGCCAGTAGTGTCAGGGGGGCATCGAGGGGCTACACCTTC.

The gene calls are TRBV7-8 and TRBJ2-3; 11 bases line up with TRBD1. This CDR3 is built from 16 residues. V shed 5 bases and J 2 bases; nucleotides not matched to a gene: 6. Germline V gene data show CDR1 as SGHVS and CDR2 as FQNEAQ. Here the CDR3 reads CASSRRTGGFTDTQYF. The CDR3 bases are TGTGCCAGCAGCCGGAGGACAGGGGGCTTCACAGATACGCAGTATTTT.